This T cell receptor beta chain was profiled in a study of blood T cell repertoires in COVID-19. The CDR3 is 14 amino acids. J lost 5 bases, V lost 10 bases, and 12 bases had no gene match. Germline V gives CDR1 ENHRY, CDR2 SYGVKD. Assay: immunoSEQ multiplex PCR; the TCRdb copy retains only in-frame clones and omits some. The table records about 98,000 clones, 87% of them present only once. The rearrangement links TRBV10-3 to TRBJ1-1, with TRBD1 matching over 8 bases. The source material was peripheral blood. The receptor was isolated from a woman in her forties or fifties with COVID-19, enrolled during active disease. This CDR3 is CATSSGGERTEAFF. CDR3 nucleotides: TGTGCCACCTCCTCAGGGGGCGAGCGGACTGAAGCTTTCTTT.